This entry lists 4 T cell receptor beta chains sequenced from one sample in a study of T cell changes during pregnancy in multiple sclerosis (dated by TCRdb to between 2017 and 2020). Preparation of the library involved the immunoSEQ multiplex PCR assay. TCRdb stores this immuneACCESS table with in-frame sequences only. Part of the clones is absent; in the studies checked, under half of the shortfall reflects unresolved V genes, and no reason is known for the rest. In this sample the table shows some 60,000 clones, about 88% of which occur a single time. The biggest ten clones account for roughly 3.3% of the sample. The sequenced sample was peripheral blood, obtained in the first trimester of pregnancy. Receptors were obtained from a female donor in good health, enrolled as a control in a pregnancy study.

This clone appeared once. The rearrangement joins TRBV11-1 to TRBJ2-1; 7 bases match TRBD1. Per germline, CDR1 SGHAT and CDR2 FQDESV (reference sequence). The CDR3 runs 16 residues. The ends lost 5 bases at V and 0 bases at J; junction bases unmatched: 7. The CDR3 DNA sequence: TGTGCCAGCAGCACAACCGGGACAGCCTCCTACAATGAGCAGTTCTTC. Residues: CASSTTGTASYNEQFF.

This clone came up once. The chain has TRBV5-4 and TRBJ2-5; tentatively, D is TRBD1 (5 bases). Germline V CDR1 and CDR2: SGHNT, YYREEE (reference sequence). The V end lost 0 bases, the J end lost 5 bases, and 11 bases lay between the germline ends. This CDR3 has 14 amino acids. DNA for the CDR3: TGTGCCAGCAGCTTGGAAGGGGCCGGGGAGACCCAGTACTTC. Translating gives CASSLEGAGETQYF.

The chain combines TRBV7-2 with TRBJ1-3; TRBD1 agrees at 9 bases. The CDR3 sequence is 17 residues long. J gave up 1 base and V 3 bases, and 7 bases lay outside the gene matches. The germline V gene encodes CDR1 SGHTA and CDR2 FQGNSA. The CDR3 is CASSLHFGTGSGNTIYF. The DNA for the CDR3 is TGTGCCAGCAGCTTGCATTTCGGGACAGGGTCTGGAAACACCATATATTTT.

As to this clone: A read error may account for a junction end that differs from germline. The same CDR3 is also encoded by other DNA sequences in this sample. V usage is TRBV7-9 and J usage is TRBJ2-7, with D possibly being TRBD1 (6 bases). The CDR3 runs 12 residues. CDR1 and CDR2 (germline): SEHNR, FQNEAQ (reference sequence). The CDR3 sequence: CASSLKGDEQYF. The CDR3 nucleotides read TGCGCCAGCAGCTTAAAGGGGGACGAGCAGTACTTC.